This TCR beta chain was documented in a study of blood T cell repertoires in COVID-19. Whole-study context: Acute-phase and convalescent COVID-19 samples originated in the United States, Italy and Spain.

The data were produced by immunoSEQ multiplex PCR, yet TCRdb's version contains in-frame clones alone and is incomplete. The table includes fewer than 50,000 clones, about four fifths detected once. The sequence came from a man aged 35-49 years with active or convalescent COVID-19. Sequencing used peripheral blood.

The CDR3 sequence: CASSWTGNTGELFF. CDR3 nucleotides: TGTGCCAGCAGTTGGACAGGGAACACCGGGGAGCTGTTTTTT. The chain has TRBV6-2 or TRBV6-3 and TRBJ2-2; TRBD1 agrees at 7 bases. The CDR3 spans 14 residues. After removal of 4 bases from V and 1 base from J, the junction contained 0 bases not matched to a gene. The germline V gene has CDR1 MNHEY and CDR2 SVGEGT.